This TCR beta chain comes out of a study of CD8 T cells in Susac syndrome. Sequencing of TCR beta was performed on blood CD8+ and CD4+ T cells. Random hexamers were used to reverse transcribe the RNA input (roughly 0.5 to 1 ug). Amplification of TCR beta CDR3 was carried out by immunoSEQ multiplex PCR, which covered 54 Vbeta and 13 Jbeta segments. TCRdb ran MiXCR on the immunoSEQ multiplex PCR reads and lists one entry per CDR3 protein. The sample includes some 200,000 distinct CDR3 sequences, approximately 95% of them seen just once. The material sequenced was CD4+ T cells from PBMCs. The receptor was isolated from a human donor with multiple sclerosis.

The CDR3 DNA follows: TGTGCCAGCAGCCTCTTCGACAGGGACGAGCAGTACTTC. Its translation: CASSLFDRDEQYF. This chain uses TRBV3-1 with TRBJ2-7, with TRBD1 matching over 7 bases. The germline V gene encodes CDR1 LGHDT and CDR2 YNNKEL (reference sequence). V lost 4 bases to trimming and J lost 5 bases; unmatched junction nucleotides: 5. The CDR3 totals 13 residues.